This T cell receptor beta chain was identified in a study of a mutant IDH1 vaccine in newly diagnosed glioma. Looking at the study overall: Vaccination was launched 4-6 weeks after radiotherapy alone, or with temozolomide cycles. Prior therapy was radiotherapy, temozolomide, or both; most received both.

A single count supports this clone. Its specificity is not known. Study-level points and caveats: Pseudoprogression appeared independent of alterations in top peripheral clonotypes.

Time point denoted: week 5, during vaccination. Topical imiquimod was applied with each vaccine dose, which held 300 ug of mutant IDH1 20-mer peptide. In every donor, the tumor was a new WHO grade 3 or 4 IDH1-mutant, ATRX-lost astrocytoma. Profiled with immunoSEQ multiplex PCR; TCRdb holds only in-frame clones, not every one. The table includes 39,000 or so clones, about 80% detected once. The sequence came from a man aged 35 to 55 with glioma. The sequenced sample was PBMCs, obtained from a glioma patient whose treatment included an IDH1 peptide vaccine.

The CDR3 sequence is CASREFSGGAYNEQFF. The CDR3 DNA reads TGTGCCAGCAGGGAGTTTAGCGGGGGGGCCTACAATGAGCAGTTCTTC. The V call is TRBV4-2, the J call TRBJ2-1, with 11 bases lining up with TRBD2. V lost 6 bases and J lost 2; bases outside the gene matches: 6. The CDR3 consists of 16 residues. Germline CDR1 is LGHNA and CDR2 is YNFKEQ.